Below, 32 T cell receptor beta chains from the same sample are listed, as sequenced in a study of blood T cell repertoires in COVID-19. Data came from immunoSEQ multiplex PCR; TCRdb stores just in-frame clones and leaves some out. The sample yields more than 350,000 clones, about 86% seen once. Sample: PBMCs or T cells enriched from blood (not recorded which). The source is a woman between 45 and 60 years old who had recovered from COVID-19.

The chain's CDR3 is CASSQRTSGVYEQYF. As DNA, the CDR3 is TGCGCCAGCAGCCAAAGGACTAGCGGGGTCTACGAGCAGTACTTC. The V gene is TRBV4-1, the J gene TRBJ2-7; 12 bases agree with TRBD2. The CDR3 runs to 15 residues. Germline V gene lookup returns CDR1 MGHRA and CDR2 YSYEKL. The V gene end was trimmed by 2 bases and the J gene end by 3 bases; junction bases not matched to a gene: 2.

The V gene is TRBV19, the J gene TRBJ2-5; 7 nucleotides match TRBD2. This CDR3 is built from 16 residues. The ends lost 3 bases at V and 1 base at J; junction bases unmatched: 8. Germline V lookup: CDR1 LNHDA, CDR2 SQIVND (reference sequence). In nucleotides, the CDR3 is TGTGCCAGTAGTATGATGGGGACTAACTTCCAAGAGACCCAGTACTTC. Its translation is CASSMMGTNFQETQYF.

In its sample, this clone was seen a few times. J is TRBJ1-1 and V is TRBV6-2 or TRBV6-3; no definite D call. The V and J ends lost 0 bases and 1 base respectively, with 6 bases between them. CDR1 and CDR2 (germline): MNHEY, SVGEGT. The CDR3 covers 14 residues. CDR3 in amino acids: CASSYSGSNTEAFF. CDR3 bases: TGTGCCAGCAGTTACTCGGGCTCGAACACTGAAGCTTTCTTT.

The rearrangement uses TRBV29-1 and TRBJ1-2, with no clear D. Trimming pared 7 bases from V and 5 bases from J, leaving 14 bases between. CDR3 length equals 12 residues. The V gene's germline CDR1 is SQVTM and CDR2 ANQGSEA. CDR3 DNA sequence: TGCAGCGGGGCGGACTCAACTTATGGCTACACCTTC. Residues: CSGADSTYGYTF.

The chain uses TRBV15 and TRBJ1-3; D unclear. The V end lost 4 bases, the J end lost 2 bases, and 6 bases lay between the germline ends. Germline assignment: CDR1 LNHNV and CDR2 YYDKDF (reference sequence). This CDR3 comprises 13 residues. Here the CDR3 DNA reads TGTGCCACCAGCACAGATACTGGAAACACCATATATTTT. This gives the protein CATSTDTGNTIYF. Drawing the rest from reference TRBV15 and TRBJ1-3, the complete variable domain is DAMVIQNPRYQVTQFGKPVTLSCSQTLNHNVMYWYQQKSSQAPKLLFHYYDKDFNNEADTPDNFQSRRPNTSFCFLDIRSPGLGDTAMYLCATSTDTGNTIYFGEGSWLTVV.

This chain uses TRBV7-2 with TRBJ1-4; D uncertain. Germline CDR1 is SGHTA and CDR2 is FQGNSA. The CDR3 consists of 15 residues. Trimming removed 4 bases from V and 0 bases from J, with 9 bases in between. CDR3 amino acids: CASSSPDATNEKLFF. In DNA form, the CDR3 reads TGTGCCAGCAGCTCCCCAGATGCAACTAATGAAAAACTGTTTTTT.

The chain is built from TRBV2 and TRBJ1-5; D gene ambiguous. CDR3 length: 14 amino acids. V lost 7 bases and J 2 bases, leaving 12 bases between the germline ends. The germline V gene has CDR1 SNHLY and CDR2 FYNNEI. The CDR3 reads CASKVEGGNQPQHF. As DNA, the CDR3 is TGTGCCAGCAAAGTAGAGGGAGGCAATCAGCCCCAGCATTTT.

The V and J genes are TRBV5-4 and TRBJ1-3; D is perhaps TRBD1 (5 bases). CDR3 length equals 15 residues. Trimming took off 2 bases at V and 3 bases at J, with 12 bases between the two ends. Germline loops: CDR1 SGHNT, CDR2 YYREEE (reference sequence). CDR3 sequence reads: CASSFLGGDGNTIYF. In nucleotides, the CDR3 is TGTGCCAGCAGCTTCTTGGGGGGGGATGGAAACACCATATATTTT.

This rearrangement joins TRBV28 to TRBJ1-3, with D tentatively TRBD1 (5 bases). V was cut by 4 bases and J by 0 bases, with 7 bases left in between. There are 14 residues in the CDR3. From germline, CDR1 is MDHEN and CDR2 SYDVKM. The CDR3 reads CASSSGLSGNTIYF. As DNA, the CDR3 is TGTGCCAGCAGTTCAGGGCTCTCTGGAAACACCATATATTTT.

This clone was picked up a small number of times. CDR3 protein: CSVPAGHEQYF. The CDR3 DNA follows: TGCAGTGTCCCAGCGGGGCACGAGCAGTACTTC. The V and J genes are TRBV20-1 and TRBJ2-7; 7 bases are a match to TRBD2. J lost 5 bases, V lost 7 bases, and 5 bases had no gene match. CDR1 and CDR2 (germline): DFQATT, SNEGSKA (reference sequence). This CDR3 spans 11 amino acids.

The chain has TRBV4-1 and TRBJ1-4; perhaps TRBD1 as D (5 bases). Trimming shortened V by 0 bases and J by 6 bases, and 14 bases separated the two germline ends. Germline loops: CDR1 MGHRA, CDR2 YSYEKL. CDR3 length: 16 amino acids. This CDR3 is CASSQDGRGRDEKLFF. As DNA, the CDR3 is TGCGCCAGCAGCCAAGACGGAAGGGGCCGGGATGAAAAACTGTTTTTT.

In DNA form, the CDR3 reads TGTGCCAGTAAACCGGGACAGATTAATAATTCACCCCTCCACTTT. Translating gives CASKPGQINNSPLHF. The chain employs TRBV25-1 and TRBJ1-6, with 7 bases that match TRBD1. This CDR3 is built from 15 residues. Germline CDR1 is MGHDK and CDR2 is SYGVNS. J gave up 5 bases and V 9 bases, and 10 bases lay outside the gene matches.

The genes are TRBV7-6 and TRBJ2-3, with TRBD2 matching 7 bases. The CDR3 sequence is 14 residues long. Germline V gives CDR1 SGHVS, CDR2 FNYEAQ. The junction had 5 bases not matched to a gene; V was cut back by 5 bases and J by 3 bases. CDR3 amino acids: CASSGGGATDTQYF. The CDR3 DNA sequence: TGTGCCAGCAGCGGCGGGGGAGCAACAGATACGCAGTATTTT.

This chain uses TRBV2 with TRBJ1-4; D is undetermined. CDR1 and CDR2 (germline): SNHLY, FYNNEI. Trimming left V 6 bases short and J 1 base short, with 6 bases between. The CDR3 runs 13 residues. The CDR3 region has the DNA TGTGCCAGCAGCTCGGGAACTAATGAAAAACTGTTTTTT. This translates into CASSSGTNEKLFF. The full variable domain, in which reference TRBV2 and TRBJ1-4 provide the parts outside the CDR3, is EPEVTQTPSHQVTQMGQEVILRCVPISNHLYFYWYRQILGQKVEFLVSFYNNEISEKSEIFDDQFSVERPDGSNFTLKIRSTKLEDSAMYFCASSSGTNEKLFFGSGTQLSVL.

This chain links TRBV11-2 with TRBJ2-5; D is possibly TRBD2 (5 bases). V was trimmed by 1 base and J by 5 bases, leaving 8 bases between them. Germline lookup yields CDR1 SGHAT and CDR2 FQNNGV. CDR3 length: 13 residues. In DNA, the CDR3 is TGTGCCAGCAGCTTAGGGGAGAGGGAGACCCAGTACTTC. It codes for CASSLGERETQYF. Full variable domain (missing parts from reference TRBV11-2 and TRBJ2-5): EAGVAQSPRYKIIEKRQSVAFWCNPISGHATLYWYQQILGQGPKLLIQFQNNGVVDDSQLPKDRFSAERLKGVDSTLKIQPAKLEDSAVYLCASSLGERETQYFGPGTRLLVL.

V gene TRBV3-1 (or the pseudogene TRBV3-2) combines with J gene TRBJ1-1; 8 bases map to TRBD1. V lost 0 bases to trimming and J lost 5 bases; unmatched junction nucleotides: 5. There are 15 residues in the CDR3. The germline CDR1 and CDR2 sequences are LGHDT and YNNKEL (reference sequence). The CDR3: CASSQERDRRTEAFF. CDR3 nucleotides: TGTGCCAGCAGCCAAGAAAGGGACAGGAGGACTGAAGCTTTCTTT.

The chain recombines TRBV2 with TRBJ2-3, with 9 bases matching TRBD2. The length of the CDR3 is 15 residues. Germline CDR1 is SNHLY and CDR2 is FYNNEI. Trimming cost V 6 bases and J 4 bases; bases outside gene matches: 8. The CDR3, as DNA: TGTGCCAGCAGGGTTGGCGGGGGGGCGTCAGATACGCAGTATTTT. It is translated as CASRVGGGASDTQYF.

This clone is a singleton in its sample. The chain couples TRBV5-4 to TRBJ1-2, with D hard to call. Trimming pared 0 bases from V and 6 bases from J, leaving 21 bases between. The CDR3 is 17 residues long. CDR1 SGHNT and CDR2 YYREEE come from the germline V gene (reference sequence). The CDR3 DNA reads TGTGCCAGCAGCTTGGGAGGAGGACTAATTCCCAAAAATGGCTACACCTTC. Its translation: CASSLGGGLIPKNGYTF. Together with reference TRBV5-4 and TRBJ1-2, the CDR3 gives the full variable domain: ETGVTQSPTHLIKTRGQQVTLRCSSQSGHNTVSWYQQALGQGPQFIFQYYREEENGRGNFPPRFSGLQFPNYSSELNVNALELDDSALYLCASSLGGGLIPKNGYTFGSGTRLTVV.

This chain uses TRBV9 with TRBJ2-1, with D possibly matching TRBD1 (6 bases). The germline CDR1 and CDR2 sequences are SGDLS and YYNGEE. With 4 bases removed from V and 0 bases from J, the gap between germline ends came to 14 bases. This CDR3 contains 16 residues. CDR3 DNA: TGTGCCAGCAGCCCCACCGGGACACTCTCCTACAATGAGCAGTTCTTC. This codes for CASSPTGTLSYNEQFF. The whole variable domain, remainder taken from reference TRBV9 and TRBJ2-1, is DSGVTQTPKHLITATGQRVTLRCSPRSGDLSVYWYQQSLDQGLQFLIQYYNGEERAKGNILERFSAQQFPDLHSELNLSSLELGDSALYFCASSPTGTLSYNEQFFGPGTRLTVL.

The rearrangement uses TRBV19 and TRBJ2-2; D gene ambiguous. CDR1 and CDR2 from the germline V gene are LNHDA and SQIVND (reference sequence). Trimming left V 10 bases short and J 4 bases short, with 19 bases between. The CDR3 covers 15 residues. The CDR3 DNA reads as TGTGCCACCCCCCGTGCGGATACCGGCACCGGGGAGCTGTTTTTT. Translation gives CATPRADTGTGELFF. Variable domain in full (rest from reference TRBV19 and TRBJ2-2): DGGITQSPKYLFRKEGQNVTLSCEQNLNHDAMYWYRQDPGQGLRLIYYSQIVNDFQKGDIAEGYSVSREKKESFPLTVTSAQKNPTAFYLCATPRADTGTGELFFGEGSRLTVL.

The chain employs TRBV6-1 and TRBJ2-1; the match to TRBD1 covers 9 bases. The CDR3 covers 15 residues. The ends lost 1 base at V and 8 bases at J; junction bases unmatched: 6. The V gene's germline CDR1 is MNHNS and CDR2 SASEGT. The CDR3, as DNA: TGTGCCAGCAGTGAAGTGGGACAGGGTGGCTATGAGCAGTTCTTC. This sequence encodes CASSEVGQGGYEQFF.

This clone was seen once. This chain links TRBV5-1 with TRBJ2-3; 9 bases fit TRBD1. The CDR3 sequence is 16 residues long. The trim removed 2 bases at V and 2 bases at J, leaving 6 bases unmatched. Per the germline V gene, CDR1 is SGHRS and CDR2 is YFSETQ. CDR3 sequence (DNA): TGCGCCAGCAGCTTCGGACAGGGGACCTTCACAGATACGCAGTATTTT. As protein: CASSFGQGTFTDTQYF.

This clone was observed a few times. The junction differs from germline at one of its ends, possibly a read error. The chain recombines TRBV27 with TRBJ2-7, with D maybe TRBD2 (7 bases). The CDR3 is made up of 14 amino acids. Germline assignment: CDR1 MNHEY and CDR2 SMNVEV (reference sequence). The CDR3 is CASSPRGGDTVSDF. The DNA for the CDR3 is TGTGCCAGCAGTCCGAGGGGGGGGGATACGGTGTCAGACTTC.

CDR3 in DNA: TGTGCCAGCAGGCTAGCGGGGGGGATCAATGAGCAGTTCTTC. Its protein product is CASRLAGGINEQFF. The V and J genes are TRBV7-2 and TRBJ2-1; 12 nucleotides line up with TRBD2. This CDR3 spans 14 amino acids. Trimming cost V 6 bases and J 6 bases; bases outside gene matches: 3. CDR1 and CDR2 (germline): SGHTA, FQGNSA.

This chain joins TRBV4-1 and TRBJ2-7; 9 bases line up with TRBD1. Germline CDR1 reads MGHRA; CDR2 reads YSYEKL. The CDR3 is 15 residues long. V shed 3 bases, J shed 5 bases, and the junction held 8 bases outside the gene matches. CDR3 nucleotides: TGCGCCAGCAGCCAGGGGGACAGGGAATTGGACGAGCAGTACTTC. Its translation: CASSQGDRELDEQYF.

V gene TRBV10-3 combines with J gene TRBJ2-3; D gene ambiguous. Germline CDR1 is ENHRY and CDR2 is SYGVKD. This CDR3 contains 12 residues. Trimming took off 3 bases at V and 3 bases at J, with 4 bases between the two ends. The CDR3 reads CAISDSTDTQYF. CDR3 sequence (DNA): TGTGCCATCAGTGACTCTACAGATACGCAGTATTTT.

This sequence joins TRBV29-1 and TRBJ1-2, with D possibly being TRBD1 (6 bases). CDR1 and CDR2 from the germline V gene are SQVTM and ANQGSEA. This CDR3 has 11 residues. Trimming took 7 bases from V and 2 from J, leaving 8 bases between them. The CDR3 DNA sequence: TGCAGCGGTGGGACAAACTATGGCTACACCTTC. Translating it yields CSGGTNYGYTF.

This chain connects TRBV2 to TRBJ1-1, with TRBD1 as a possible D gene (6 bases). This CDR3 has 13 amino acids. Germline V gene lookup returns CDR1 SNHLY and CDR2 FYNNEI. V was cut by 5 bases and J by 7 bases, with 14 bases left in between. The CDR3 coding sequence is TGTGCCAGCAGTACAGGGCCGGGGGGTGAAGCTTTCTTT. Protein product: CASSTGPGGEAFF.

V and J are TRBV5-1 and TRBJ2-1, with TRBD2 matching over 10 bases. The CDR3 runs to 15 residues. Germline-derived CDR1 and CDR2 are SGHRS and YFSETQ. Trimming at V came to 2 bases and at J to 6 bases, leaving 5 bases not matched to a gene. The CDR3 DNA follows: TGCGCCAGCAGCTTAGAGCGGGGGGGACCCAATGAGCAGTTCTTC. It codes for CASSLERGGPNEQFF.

V is TRBV2 and J is TRBJ1-1, with D unresolved. Trimming stripped 4 bases from V and 7 bases from J, with 10 bases between. The CDR3 is made up of 12 amino acids. Germline V gene data show CDR1 as SNHLY and CDR2 as FYNNEI. This chain's CDR3 is CASSAPPSEAFF. In DNA form, the CDR3 reads TGTGCCAGCAGTGCGCCGCCCAGTGAAGCTTTCTTT.

The chain joins TRBV19 to TRBJ1-2; TRBD1 is a possible D gene (5 bases). This CDR3 has 14 amino acids. The V end lost 6 bases, the J end lost 4 bases, and 15 bases lay between the germline ends. Looked up from germline, CDR1 is LNHDA and CDR2 is SQIVND (reference sequence). CDR3: CASRTTRTSYGYTF. The CDR3 nucleotides are TGTGCCAGTAGAACTACCAGGACAAGCTATGGCTACACCTTC.

The chain has TRBV9 and TRBJ2-2; D is perhaps TRBD1 (6 bases). Trimming took 0 bases from V and 7 from J, leaving 13 bases between them. The germline V gene has CDR1 SGDLS and CDR2 YYNGEE. The length of the CDR3 is 15 residues. In DNA form, the CDR3 reads TGTGCCAGCAGCGTAGGGCAGGGGAGCGGCGGGGAGCTGTTTTTT. Its protein product is CASSVGQGSGGELFF.